Below are 5 T cell receptor beta chains sequenced from a single sample in a study of CD8+ T cells in alopecia areata. As the sequencing template, cDNA was produced by extracting RNA and reverse transcribing it. Method: immunoSEQ multiplex PCR; TCRdb's copy keeps in-frame clones and lacks some. Altogether approximately 65,000 clones are present, about 45% being singletons, with the ten largest covering about a fifth. As to treatment: oral pan-JAK inhibitor, 5-10 mg twice daily. Sequenced material: CD8+ T cells sorted from blood, taken at approximately week 37, from a patient treated with tofacitinib. The receptor source for this set is a human donor with alopecia areata.

J is TRBJ1-2 and V is TRBV29-1; D unresolved. The CDR3 length is 10 residues. Germline V gene data show CDR1 as SQVTM and CDR2 as ANQGSEA. V lost 4 bases and J 4 bases, leaving 4 bases between the germline ends. CDR3 amino acids: CSVVGYGYTF. The CDR3 nucleotides read TGCAGCGTTGTTGGCTATGGCTACACCTTC.

This clone was seen a few times. CDR3: CASGLSLGGTNPYEQYF. DNA of the CDR3: TGTGCCAGCGGATTATCACTTGGTGGGACAAACCCCTACGAGCAGTACTTC. The chain recombines TRBV7-2 with TRBJ2-5, with D maybe TRBD1 (6 bases). The end of the DNA aligns better with TRBJ2-7, so the J call may be wrong. The CDR3 loop spans 17 amino acids. Germline CDR1 reads SGHTA; CDR2 reads FQGNSA.

The chain couples TRBV5-6 to TRBJ1-2, with D hard to call. Between the trimmed V and J ends, which lost 3 bases and 0 bases, there was a span of 15 bases. CDR3 length: 16 amino acids. Germline V CDR1 and CDR2: SGHDT, YYEEEE. The CDR3, as DNA: TGTGCCAGCAGCTACGGACCGCTACAGTCTAACTATGGCTACACCTTC. Translation: CASSYGPLQSNYGYTF. The whole variable domain, filled in from reference TRBV5-6 and TRBJ1-2, reads DAGVTQSPTHLIKTRGQQVTLRCSPKSGHDTVSWYQQALGQGPQFIFQYYEEEERQRGNFPDRFSGHQFPNYSSELNVNALLLGDSALYLCASSYGPLQSNYGYTFGSGTRLTVV.

This chain joins TRBV7-9 and TRBJ2-3; a possible D gene is TRBD2 (6 bases). Germline lookup yields CDR1 SEHNR and CDR2 FQNEAQ (reference sequence). The CDR3 runs to 15 residues. V lost 2 bases and J lost 8, with 17 bases in between. The CDR3 is CASSLSGSYRGTQYF. Here the CDR3 DNA reads TGTGCCAGCAGCTTATCCGGGAGCTACCGGGGTACGCAGTATTTT.

This clone turned up a few times. The rearrangement links TRBV29-1 to TRBJ2-3; no reliable D call. The V and J ends lost 1 base and 0 bases respectively, with 11 bases between them. Looked up from germline, CDR1 is SQVTM and CDR2 is ANQGSEA. CDR3 length equals 15 residues. CDR3 DNA: TGCAGCGTTGAAGGTGGCCTACGCAGCACAGATACGCAGTATTTT. Translating it yields CSVEGGLRSTDTQYF.